A single sample gave rise to the 30 T cell receptor beta chains below, sequenced in a study of memory B cells and T cells in multiple sclerosis. Separate sequencing covered autoproliferating (CFSE-dim) and non-proliferating (CFSE-high) T cells from stimulus-free culture. Replicate wells were pooled after roughly 7 days of stimulus-free culture of under 5.5x10^7 CFSE-labeled PBMCs. Method: immunoSEQ multiplex PCR; TCRdb's copy keeps in-frame clones and lacks some. The sample comprises tens of thousands of clones, 86% of which are singletons, and approximately 2.5% rests with the top ten. These receptors' targets are unknown. The sequencing input was PBMCs from blood kept in culture. The receptors stem from a human donor with multiple sclerosis.

This rearrangement joins TRBV6-1 to TRBJ2-7, with D tentatively TRBD1 (5 bases). The V gene's germline CDR1 is MNHNS and CDR2 SASEGT. The CDR3 length is 15 residues. With 2 bases removed from V and 2 bases from J, the gap between germline ends came to 13 bases. CDR3 in amino acids: CASSETLGPPYEQYF. Here the CDR3 DNA reads TGTGCCAGCAGTGAAACTTTGGGGCCTCCCTACGAGCAGTACTTC.

The J gene is TRBJ1-2, the V gene TRBV28; D gene unclear. The CDR3 has 12 residues. Germline CDR1 reads MDHEN; CDR2 reads SYDVKM. With 1 base removed from V and 6 bases from J, the gap between germline ends came to 6 bases. Written as DNA, the CDR3 is TGTGCCAGCAGTTTATTCTCCAATGGCTACACCTTC. This sequence encodes CASSLFSNGYTF.

The rearrangement joins TRBV7-9 to TRBJ2-5, with 7 bases identical to TRBD2. Germline CDR1 SEHNR, CDR2 FQNEAQ (reference sequence). The CDR3 is 17 residues long. Losses at the gene ends were 4 bases for V and 2 bases for J; bases not matched to a gene: 13. The DNA for the CDR3 is TGTGCCAGCAGCTCAGTAGCTGGCGGGAGAGTACAAGAGACCCAGTACTTC. It encodes CASSSVAGGRVQETQYF.

This rearrangement joins TRBV6-1 to TRBJ2-7; D is undetermined. Trimming took 6 bases from V and 0 from J, leaving 12 bases between them. The CDR3 extends over 14 amino acids. Germline loops: CDR1 MNHNS, CDR2 SASEGT. The CDR3 loop reads CASRFHVSSYEQYF. In nucleotides, the CDR3 is TGTGCCAGCAGATTCCACGTAAGCTCCTACGAGCAGTACTTC.

This clone was seen a single time. DNA of the CDR3: TGTGCCAGTAGGCATTTAGACAGGCGAGACACTGAAGCTTTCTTT. Translated, it gives CASRHLDRRDTEAFF. The chain employs TRBV19 and TRBJ1-1; possible D gene TRBD1, 6 bases. The CDR3 is 15 amino acids. In germline, CDR1 is LNHDA, CDR2 SQIVND (reference sequence). Trimming took 6 bases from V and 3 from J, leaving 17 bases between them.

J is TRBJ1-1 and V is TRBV7-9; the D is unclear. The V and J ends lost 5 bases and 2 bases respectively, with 18 bases between them. The CDR3 is 16 residues long. Germline CDR1 is SEHNR and CDR2 is FQNEAQ (reference sequence). CDR3 coding DNA: TGTGCCAGCAGCCACACGGGCTTCGGCAGTAACACTGAAGCTTTCTTT. It specifies CASSHTGFGSNTEAFF.

The chain recombines TRBV2 with TRBJ2-7; 7 bases fit TRBD1. CDR3 length: 14 amino acids. V was pared by 6 bases and J by 6 bases, with 11 bases of the junction left unmatched. The germline V gene has CDR1 SNHLY and CDR2 FYNNEI. The DNA of the CDR3 is TGTGCCAGCAGCCAGATGAGGACAGGAGGCGAGCAGTACTTC. It yields the protein CASSQMRTGGEQYF.

This chain links TRBV10-3 with TRBJ2-1; 8 bases align to TRBD2. The CDR3 contains 11 residues. Germline V gene lookup returns CDR1 ENHRY and CDR2 SYGVKD. CDR3 DNA: TGTGCTGTGCGGGAGGTGAATGAGCAGTTCTTC. Protein product: CAVREVNEQFF.

The rearrangement uses TRBV18 and TRBJ2-1; D not resolved. The CDR3 extends over 12 amino acids. Trimming took 3 bases from V and 10 from J, leaving 10 bases between them. Germline CDR1 KGHSH, CDR2 LQKENI. For the CDR3, the DNA is TGTGCCAGCTCACCCGAGTGGCCCGAGCAGTTCTTC. This gives the protein CASSPEWPEQFF.

The chain combines TRBV15 with TRBJ2-1; D perhaps matches TRBD1 (6 bases). The CDR3 has 16 residues. Deletions cut 2 bases from V and 0 bases from J, with 11 bases between. The germline CDR1 and CDR2 sequences are LNHNV and YYDKDF (reference sequence). The chain's CDR3 is CATSRTRQVSYNEQFF. CDR3 sequence (DNA): TGTGCCACCAGCAGAACCAGACAGGTCTCCTACAATGAGCAGTTCTTC.

The J gene is TRBJ1-2, the V gene TRBV28, with D maybe TRBD1 (6 bases). The germline V gene has CDR1 MDHEN and CDR2 SYDVKM. The V end was cut by 3 bases, the J end by 6 bases, with 11 bases between. This CDR3 is 13 amino acids long. CDR3 nucleotide sequence: TGTGCCAGCAGTTTCGCGTCAGGGGATGGCTACACCTTC. Translating gives CASSFASGDGYTF.

This clone showed up just once. The chain recombines TRBV5-6 with TRBJ1-2; 8 bases agree with TRBD1. Germline CDR1 SGHDT, CDR2 YYEEEE. This CDR3 has 13 residues. J lost 2 bases, V lost 4 bases, and 1 base had no gene match. This CDR3 reads CASSRDRNYGYTF. CDR3 sequence (DNA): TGTGCCAGCAGCCGGGACAGGAACTATGGCTACACCTTC.

V and J are TRBV6-5 and TRBJ2-1, with TRBD2 identical over 7 bases. Germline assignment: CDR1 MNHEY and CDR2 SVGAGI. V gave up 5 bases and J gave up 8 bases; unmatched junction bases: 9. The CDR3 is 14 residues long. CDR3 DNA: TGTGCCAGCAGTGCGGGAGTATTGGGCTATGAGCAGTTCTTC. Its translation is CASSAGVLGYEQFF.

V and J are TRBV11-3 and TRBJ1-3; TRBD1 matches at 10 bases. Germline lookup yields CDR1 SGHNT and CDR2 YENEEA. There are 15 residues in the CDR3. J was trimmed by 2 bases and V by 5 bases; bases with no gene match: 3. CDR3 nucleotide sequence: TGTGCCAGCAGCCCGGGACAGGGGCCTGGAAACACCATATATTTT. Its protein is CASSPGQGPGNTIYF.

V is TRBV11-2 and J is TRBJ1-1; D gene ambiguous. Trimming pared 1 base from V and 1 base from J, leaving 7 bases between. Per germline, CDR1 SGHAT and CDR2 FQNNGV. CDR3 length: 14 amino acids. The CDR3 sequence is CASSLGEKNTEAFF. Written as DNA, the CDR3 is TGTGCCAGCAGCTTAGGGGAGAAGAACACTGAAGCTTTCTTT.

The chain links TRBV10-1 to TRBJ2-3; TRBD1 matches at 8 bases. The germline gives CDR1 WNHNN, CDR2 SYGVQD (reference sequence). V shed 3 bases, J shed 2 bases, and the junction held 7 bases outside the gene matches. This CDR3 is built from 16 residues. CDR3 DNA: TGCGCCAGCAGTGACCCGACAGGGGCTTCCACAGATACGCAGTATTTT. Amino acid sequence: CASSDPTGASTDTQYF.

This clone was counted a single time. The CDR3 DNA follows: TGTGCCAGCAGACGACAGGCGGGCGAGTCACCCCTCCACTTT. It specifies CASRRQAGESPLHF. The rearrangement links TRBV27 to TRBJ1-6; the D gene is possibly TRBD1 (6 bases). V was trimmed by 6 bases and J by 10 bases, leaving 16 bases between them. This CDR3 contains 14 residues. Germline CDR1 reads MNHEY; CDR2 reads SMNVEV (reference sequence).

This chain connects TRBV7-9 to TRBJ2-5; no clear D. The ends were cut back, 1 base at V and 2 bases at J, with 8 bases in the middle. This CDR3 contains 14 residues. Germline assignment: CDR1 SEHNR and CDR2 FQNEAQ (reference sequence). The CDR3: CASSLVGQQETQYF. In DNA form, the CDR3 reads TGTGCCAGCAGCTTAGTTGGTCAACAAGAGACCCAGTACTTC.

The chain has TRBV2 and TRBJ2-7; 7 bases map to TRBD1. The CDR3 sequence is 14 residues long. V gave up 5 bases and J gave up 4 bases; unmatched junction bases: 8. Germline lookup yields CDR1 SNHLY and CDR2 FYNNEI. The CDR3 spells CASSSVGTAYEQYF. The CDR3 coding sequence is TGTGCCAGCAGTTCCGTCGGGACAGCATACGAGCAGTACTTC.

V and J are TRBV23-1 and TRBJ1-3; TRBD1 matches at 7 bases. TRBV23-1 is noted as an ORF with a role that remains uncertain. This CDR3 spans 17 amino acids. V was pared by 4 bases and J by 0 bases, with 9 bases of the junction left unmatched. This CDR3 reads CASSPNRRQGSGNTIYF. The CDR3 DNA reads TGCGCCAGCAGTCCAAATCGGAGACAGGGCTCTGGAAACACCATATATTTT.

The chain links TRBV13 to TRBJ2-2; 8 bases align to TRBD1. The junction had 2 bases not matched to a gene; V was cut back by 4 bases and J by 1 base. The CDR3 extends over 15 amino acids. Germline V gene lookup returns CDR1 PRHDT and CDR2 FYEKMQ (reference sequence). CDR3 residues: CASSSGQGNTGELFF. DNA of the CDR3: TGTGCCAGCAGCTCAGGACAGGGGAACACCGGGGAGCTGTTTTTT.

V is TRBV11-2 and J is TRBJ1-1, with no clear D. Germline loops: CDR1 SGHAT, CDR2 FQNNGV. Trimming shortened V by 0 bases and J by 4 bases, and 6 bases separated the two germline ends. There are 13 residues in the CDR3. CDR3 coding DNA: TGTGCCAGCAGCTTAGATCTGGGCACTGAAGCTTTCTTT. Translated, it gives CASSLDLGTEAFF.

This chain uses TRBV11-2 with TRBJ2-1; 7 bases match TRBD2. The germline V gene encodes CDR1 SGHAT and CDR2 FQNNGV. J gave up 6 bases and V 5 bases, and 13 bases lay outside the gene matches. The CDR3 spans 16 residues. CDR3 region: CASSPSGGLVANEQFF. In DNA form, the CDR3 reads TGTGCCAGCAGCCCCTCCGGTGGACTAGTAGCCAATGAGCAGTTCTTC.

The chain has TRBV6-5 and TRBJ2-5; tentatively, D is TRBD1 or TRBD2 (6 bases each). CDR1 MNHEY and CDR2 SVGAGI come from the germline V gene. The V and J ends lost 5 bases and 5 bases respectively, with 15 bases between them. The CDR3 loop spans 14 amino acids. CDR3 coding DNA: TGTGCCAGCAGTCCCGATTTAGGGGGGGAGACCCAGTACTTC. Protein sequence: CASSPDLGGETQYF.

The chain links TRBV4-1 to TRBJ2-5; TRBD2 might be the D (5 bases). The DNA end is more similar to TRBJ2-7, so the J call may be wrong. The CDR3 has 14 amino acids. Germline-derived CDR1 and CDR2 are MGHRA and YSYEKL. CDR3 nucleotide sequence: TGCGCCAGCAGCCTCATCTTGGGAGACTACGAGCAGTACTTC. It translates to CASSLILGDYEQYF.

This clone has a single count. CDR3 nucleotides: TGTGCCTGGAGTGTAGGGACTAGCGGGCAAGAGACCCAGTACTTC. Translating gives CAWSVGTSGQETQYF. The V and J genes are TRBV30 and TRBJ2-5; 12 bases agree with TRBD2. The junction had 1 base not matched to a gene; V was cut back by 0 bases and J by 2 bases. In germline, CDR1 is GTSNPN, CDR2 SVGIG (reference sequence). CDR3 size: 15 residues.

J is TRBJ2-1 and V is TRBV5-1, with a weak D call TRBD2 (5 bases). Germline assignment: CDR1 SGHRS and CDR2 YFSETQ. V lost 3 bases, J lost 6 bases, and 10 bases lay in between. CDR3 size: 13 residues. The CDR3 sequence is CASSSGLVNEQFF. Written as DNA, the CDR3 is TGCGCCAGCAGCTCCGGACTGGTCAATGAGCAGTTCTTC.

The chain uses TRBV19 and TRBJ1-1; D gene uncertain. Looked up from germline, CDR1 is LNHDA and CDR2 is SQIVND (reference sequence). The CDR3 sequence is 12 residues long. V lost 5 bases, J lost 7 bases, and 11 bases lay in between. CDR3 DNA sequence: TGTGCCAGTAGTCCCGGACGGGGTGAAGCTTTCTTT. Residues: CASSPGRGEAFF.

The gene calls are TRBV6-6 and TRBJ2-1, with TRBD1 matching 8 bases. V was clipped by 10 bases and J by 7 bases; unmatched bases: 3. The CDR3 is 11 residues long. CDR1 and CDR2 from the germline V gene are MNHNY and SVGAGI (reference sequence). CDR3 bases: TGTGCCACCGACAGGGGTAATGAGCAGTTCTTC. Amino acid sequence: CATDRGNEQFF.

The genes are TRBV28 and TRBJ2-1, with D perhaps TRBD2 (5 bases). The CDR3 spans 13 residues. Trimming pared 6 bases from V and 1 base from J, leaving 7 bases between. Germline V gives CDR1 MDHEN, CDR2 SYDVKM. The DNA for the CDR3 is TGTGCCAGCAGAGCGGCTTCCTACAATGAGCAGTTCTTC. Protein product: CASRAASYNEQFF.